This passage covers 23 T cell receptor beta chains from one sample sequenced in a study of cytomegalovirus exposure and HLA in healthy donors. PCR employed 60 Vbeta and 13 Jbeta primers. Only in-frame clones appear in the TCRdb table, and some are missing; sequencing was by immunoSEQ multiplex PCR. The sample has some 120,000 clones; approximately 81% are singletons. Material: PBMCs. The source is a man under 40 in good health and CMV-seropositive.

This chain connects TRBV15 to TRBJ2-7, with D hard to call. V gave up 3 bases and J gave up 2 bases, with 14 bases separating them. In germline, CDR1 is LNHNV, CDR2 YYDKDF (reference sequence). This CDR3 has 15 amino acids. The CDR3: CATSSLKASPYEQYF. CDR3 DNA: TGTGCCACCAGCAGCCTCAAAGCGAGCCCCTACGAGCAGTACTTC. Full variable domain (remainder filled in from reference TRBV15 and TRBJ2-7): DAMVIQNPRYQVTQFGKPVTLSCSQTLNHNVMYWYQQKSSQAPKLLFHYYDKDFNNEADTPDNFQSRRPNTSFCFLDIRSPGLGDTAMYLCATSSLKASPYEQYFGPGTRLTVT.

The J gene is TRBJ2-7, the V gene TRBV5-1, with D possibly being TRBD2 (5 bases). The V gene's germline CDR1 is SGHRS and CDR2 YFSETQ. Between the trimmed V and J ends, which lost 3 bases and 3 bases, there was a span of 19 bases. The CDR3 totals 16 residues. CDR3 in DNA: TGCGCCAGCAGCTCTCAATCAGGAGGCGGTTACTACGAGCAGTACTTC. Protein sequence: CASSSQSGGGYYEQYF.

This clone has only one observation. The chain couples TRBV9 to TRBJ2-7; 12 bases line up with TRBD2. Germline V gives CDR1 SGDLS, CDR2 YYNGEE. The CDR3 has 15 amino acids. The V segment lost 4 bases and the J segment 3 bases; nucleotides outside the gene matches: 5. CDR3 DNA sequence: TGTGCCAGCAGCCCAACGACTAGCGGGAGCTACGAGCAGTACTTC. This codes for CASSPTTSGSYEQYF.

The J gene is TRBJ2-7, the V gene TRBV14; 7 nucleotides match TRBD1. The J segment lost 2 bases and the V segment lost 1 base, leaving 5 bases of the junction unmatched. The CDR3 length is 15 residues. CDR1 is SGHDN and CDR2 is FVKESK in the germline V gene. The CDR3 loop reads CASSQGWQGAYEQYF. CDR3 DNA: TGTGCCAGCAGCCAAGGATGGCAGGGGGCCTACGAGCAGTACTTC.

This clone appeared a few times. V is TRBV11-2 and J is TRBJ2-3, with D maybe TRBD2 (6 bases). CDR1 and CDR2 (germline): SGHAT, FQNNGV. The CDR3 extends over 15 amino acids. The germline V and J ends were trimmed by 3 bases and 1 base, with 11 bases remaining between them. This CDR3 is CASSFRDSGTDTQYF. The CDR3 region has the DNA TGTGCCAGCAGCTTTCGGGACTCTGGCACAGATACGCAGTATTTT.

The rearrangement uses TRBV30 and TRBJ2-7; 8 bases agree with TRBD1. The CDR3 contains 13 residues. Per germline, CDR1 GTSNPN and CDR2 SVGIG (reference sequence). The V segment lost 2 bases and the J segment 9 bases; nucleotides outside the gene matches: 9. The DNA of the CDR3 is TGTGCCTGGAGTTCCGACAGGGGATCAGGGCAGTACTTC. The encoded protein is CAWSSDRGSGQYF.

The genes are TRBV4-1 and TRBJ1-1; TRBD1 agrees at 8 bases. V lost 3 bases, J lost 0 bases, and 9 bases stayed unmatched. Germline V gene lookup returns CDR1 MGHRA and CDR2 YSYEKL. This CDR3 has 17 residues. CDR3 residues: CASSQRTGPIMNTEAFF. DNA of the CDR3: TGCGCCAGCAGCCAGAGGACAGGGCCGATAATGAACACTGAAGCTTTCTTT.

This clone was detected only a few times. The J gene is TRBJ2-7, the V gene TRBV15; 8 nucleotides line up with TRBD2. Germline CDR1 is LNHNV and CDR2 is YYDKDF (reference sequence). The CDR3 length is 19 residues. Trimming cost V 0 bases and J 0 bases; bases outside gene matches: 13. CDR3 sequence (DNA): TGTGCCACCAGCAGAGAAGGAGCGGGGGCCCCGGGCTCCTCCTACGAGCAGTACTTC. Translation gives CATSREGAGAPGSSYEQYF.

CDR3 nucleotides: TGCGCCAGCAGCTATAACAGGGTAACCGGGGAGCTGTTTTTT. Its protein is CASSYNRVTGELFF. The chain carries TRBV5-1 and TRBJ2-2; TRBD1 might be the D (6 bases). Germline V gives CDR1 SGHRS, CDR2 YFSETQ. The CDR3 sequence is 14 residues long. V lost 3 bases and J 5 bases, leaving 11 bases between the germline ends.

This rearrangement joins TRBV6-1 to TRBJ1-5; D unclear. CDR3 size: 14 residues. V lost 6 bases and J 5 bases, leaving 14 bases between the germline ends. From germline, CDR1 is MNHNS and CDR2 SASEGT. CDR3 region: CASRAGVAYQPQHF. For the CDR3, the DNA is TGTGCCAGCAGGGCCGGGGTTGCTTATCAGCCCCAGCATTTT.

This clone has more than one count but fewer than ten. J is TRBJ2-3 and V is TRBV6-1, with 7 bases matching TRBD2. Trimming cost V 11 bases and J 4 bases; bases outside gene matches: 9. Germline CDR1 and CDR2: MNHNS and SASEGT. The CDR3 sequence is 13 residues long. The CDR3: CAGGGVTPDTQYF. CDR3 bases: TGTGCCGGGGGGGGAGTCACCCCAGATACGCAGTATTTT.

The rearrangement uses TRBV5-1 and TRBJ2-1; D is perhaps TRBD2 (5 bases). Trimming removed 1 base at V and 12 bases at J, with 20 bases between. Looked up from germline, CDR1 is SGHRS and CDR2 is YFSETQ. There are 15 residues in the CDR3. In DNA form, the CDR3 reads TGCGCCAGCAGCTTGAGTAGACCAGCGGAAGAGAGGCAGTTCTTC. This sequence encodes CASSLSRPAEERQFF.

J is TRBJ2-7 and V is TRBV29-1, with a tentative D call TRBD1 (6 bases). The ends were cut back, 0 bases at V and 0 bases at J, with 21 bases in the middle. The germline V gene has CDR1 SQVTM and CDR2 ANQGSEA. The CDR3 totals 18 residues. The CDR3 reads CSVEEAQGGKTSSYEQYF. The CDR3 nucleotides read TGCAGCGTTGAAGAGGCTCAAGGGGGAAAGACCTCCTCCTACGAGCAGTACTTC.

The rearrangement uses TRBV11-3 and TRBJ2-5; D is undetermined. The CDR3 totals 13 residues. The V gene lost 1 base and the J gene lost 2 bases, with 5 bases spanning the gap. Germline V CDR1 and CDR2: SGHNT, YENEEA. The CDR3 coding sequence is TGTGCCAGCAGCTTAGCGGAGCAAGAGACCCAGTACTTC. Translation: CASSLAEQETQYF.

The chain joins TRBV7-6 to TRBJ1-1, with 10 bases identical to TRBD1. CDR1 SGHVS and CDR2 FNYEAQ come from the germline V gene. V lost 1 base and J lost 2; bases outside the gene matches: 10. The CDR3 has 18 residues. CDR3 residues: CASSLGRTGGGRNTEAFF. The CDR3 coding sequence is TGTGCCAGCAGCTTAGGGAGGACAGGGGGGGGCCGAAACACTGAAGCTTTCTTT.

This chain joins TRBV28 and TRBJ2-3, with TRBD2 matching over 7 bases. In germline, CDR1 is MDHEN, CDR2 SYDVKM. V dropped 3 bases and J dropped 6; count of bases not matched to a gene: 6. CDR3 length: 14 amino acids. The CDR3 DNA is TGTGCCAGCAGTTTGGGGGGGAATTTCGATACGCAGTATTTT. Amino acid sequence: CASSLGGNFDTQYF.

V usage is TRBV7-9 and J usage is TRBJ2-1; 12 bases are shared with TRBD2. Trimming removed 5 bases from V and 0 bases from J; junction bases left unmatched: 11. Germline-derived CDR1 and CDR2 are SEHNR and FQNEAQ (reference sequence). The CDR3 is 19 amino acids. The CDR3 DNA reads TGTGCCAGCAGCCGCAGAGGACTAGCGGGGAGCCGCTCCTACAATGAGCAGTTCTTC. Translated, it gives CASSRRGLAGSRSYNEQFF.

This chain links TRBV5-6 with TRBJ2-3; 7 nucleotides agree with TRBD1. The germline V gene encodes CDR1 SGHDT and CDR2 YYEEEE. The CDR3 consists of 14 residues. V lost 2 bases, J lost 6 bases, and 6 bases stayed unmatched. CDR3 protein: CASSFPTGLDTQYF. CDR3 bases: TGTGCCAGCAGCTTTCCGACAGGGTTGGATACGCAGTATTTT.

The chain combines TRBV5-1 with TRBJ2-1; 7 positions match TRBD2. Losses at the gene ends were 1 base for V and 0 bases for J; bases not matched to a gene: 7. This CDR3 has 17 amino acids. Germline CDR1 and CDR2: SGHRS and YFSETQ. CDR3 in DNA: TGCGCCAGCAGCTTGTCTTTGGGCGGGAGCTCCTACAATGAGCAGTTCTTC. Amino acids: CASSLSLGGSSYNEQFF.

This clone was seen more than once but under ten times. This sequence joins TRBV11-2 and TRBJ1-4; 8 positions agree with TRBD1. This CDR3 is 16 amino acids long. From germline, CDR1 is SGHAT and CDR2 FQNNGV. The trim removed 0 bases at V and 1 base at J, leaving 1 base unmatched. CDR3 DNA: TGTGCCAGCAGCTTAGAGACAGGGGTAACTAATGAAAAACTGTTTTTT. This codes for CASSLETGVTNEKLFF. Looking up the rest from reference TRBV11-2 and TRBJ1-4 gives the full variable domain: EAGVAQSPRYKIIEKRQSVAFWCNPISGHATLYWYQQILGQGPKLLIQFQNNGVVDDSQLPKDRFSAERLKGVDSTLKIQPAKLEDSAVYLCASSLETGVTNEKLFFGSGTQLSVL.

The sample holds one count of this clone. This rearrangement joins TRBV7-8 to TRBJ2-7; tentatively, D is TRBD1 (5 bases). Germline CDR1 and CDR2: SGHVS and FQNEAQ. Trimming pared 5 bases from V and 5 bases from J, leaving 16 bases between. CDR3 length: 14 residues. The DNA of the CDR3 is TGTGCCAGCAGCCTTGGGGCCCTAGGCCACGAGCAGTACTTC. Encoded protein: CASSLGALGHEQYF. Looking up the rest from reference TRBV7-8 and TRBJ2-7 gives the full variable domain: GAGVSQSPRYKVAKRGQDVALRCDPISGHVSLFWYQQALGQGPEFLTYFQNEAQLDKSGLPSDRFFAERPEGSVSTLKIQRTQQEDSAVYLCASSLGALGHEQYFGPGTRLTVT.

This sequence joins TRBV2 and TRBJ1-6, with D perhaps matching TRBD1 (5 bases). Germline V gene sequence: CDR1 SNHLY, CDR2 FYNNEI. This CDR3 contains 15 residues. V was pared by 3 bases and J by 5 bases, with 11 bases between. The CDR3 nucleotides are TGTGCCAGCAGTGACGAACAGGTGAATAATTCACCCCTCCACTTT. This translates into CASSDEQVNNSPLHF.

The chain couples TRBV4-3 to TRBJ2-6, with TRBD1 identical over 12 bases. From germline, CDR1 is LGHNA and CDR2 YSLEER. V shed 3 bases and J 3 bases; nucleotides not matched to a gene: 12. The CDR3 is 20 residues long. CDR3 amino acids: CASSHQGPGQGAFGANVLTF. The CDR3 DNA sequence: TGCGCCAGCAGCCATCAAGGCCCGGGACAGGGGGCTTTTGGGGCCAACGTCCTGACTTTC.